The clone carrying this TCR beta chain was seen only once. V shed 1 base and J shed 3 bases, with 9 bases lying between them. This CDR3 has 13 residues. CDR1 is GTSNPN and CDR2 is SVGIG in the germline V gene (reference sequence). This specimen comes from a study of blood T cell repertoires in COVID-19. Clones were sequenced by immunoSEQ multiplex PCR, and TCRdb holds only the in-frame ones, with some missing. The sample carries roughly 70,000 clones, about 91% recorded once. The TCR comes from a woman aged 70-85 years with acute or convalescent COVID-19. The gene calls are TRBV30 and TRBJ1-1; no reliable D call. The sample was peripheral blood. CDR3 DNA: TGTGCCTGGAGTGAATCAGTTTACACTGAAGCTTTCTTT. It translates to CAWSESVYTEAFF.